A single sample gave rise to the 8 T cell receptor beta chains below, sequenced in a study of blood T cell repertoires in COVID-19 (dated by TCRdb to 2019 to 2021). Libraries were prepared through the immunoSEQ multiplex PCR assay. TCRdb provides this immuneACCESS table in a form limited to in-frame rearrangements. Some clones are lacking; in checked studies, under half of them reflect an unresolved V gene, and why the rest are absent is not known. The sample includes some 100,000 clones, with roughly 89% observed a single time. The ten largest account for under 3.5% of the sample. The sample comprised peripheral blood. The receptors shown here come from a woman in her 70s with acute or convalescent COVID-19.

CDR3 in amino acids: CASSTLSETGGLSGELFF. The CDR3 DNA is TGTGCCAGTAGTACCCTGTCCGAGACAGGGGGATTGTCCGGGGAGCTGTTTTTT. V gene TRBV19 combines with J gene TRBJ2-2; 9 bases line up with TRBD1. In germline, CDR1 is LNHDA, CDR2 SQIVND (reference sequence). The CDR3 runs 18 residues. V lost 4 bases, J lost 6 bases, and 15 bases stayed unmatched.

V and J are TRBV6-5 and TRBJ1-5; 7 bases are a match to TRBD1. The CDR3 loop spans 14 amino acids. Germline loops: CDR1 MNHEY, CDR2 SVGAGI. V lost 0 bases and J lost 6; bases outside the gene matches: 2. CDR3 sequence: CASSYSAGGQPQHF. CDR3 nucleotides: TGTGCCAGCAGTTACTCGGCAGGGGGTCAGCCCCAGCATTTT.

In its sample, this clone was seen a few times. J is TRBJ2-3 and V is TRBV3-1 (or the pseudogene TRBV3-2); 9 bases align to TRBD1. The germline V gene encodes CDR1 LGHDT and CDR2 YNNKEL (reference sequence). V was pared by 3 bases and J by 1 base, with 11 bases of the junction left unmatched. This CDR3 region has 18 residues. The CDR3 protein is CASSQGQGGVRGTDTQYF. The CDR3 DNA follows: TGTGCCAGCAGCCAGGGACAGGGAGGGGTTCGGGGCACAGATACGCAGTATTTT.

The rearrangement uses TRBV24-1 and TRBJ2-5; 8 bases are a match to TRBD2. J gave up 5 bases and V 4 bases, and 8 bases lay outside the gene matches. Per germline, CDR1 KGHDR and CDR2 SFDVKD. The CDR3 sequence is 15 residues long. The DNA of the CDR3 is TGTGCCACCAGTGACCCCCTTGGACTAGCCGAGACCCAGTACTTC. It encodes CATSDPLGLAETQYF.

The chain is built from TRBV19 and TRBJ2-1; D may be TRBD2 (5 bases). CDR1 LNHDA and CDR2 SQIVND come from the germline V gene (reference sequence). The V and J ends lost 5 bases and 7 bases respectively, with 18 bases between them. CDR3 length equals 15 residues. The DNA of the CDR3 is TGTGCCAGTAGTCCCTACGGGAACCCCCGGAATGAGCAGTTCTTC. Amino acid sequence: CASSPYGNPRNEQFF.

The CDR3 is CASSLGSRVYSNQPQHF. DNA for the CDR3: TGTGCCAGCAGTTTAGGTTCCCGAGTATATAGCAATCAGCCCCAGCATTTT. This rearrangement joins TRBV28 to TRBJ1-5; the D is unclear. V shed 2 bases and J shed 0 bases, with 14 bases lying between them. This CDR3 has 17 residues. Germline V CDR1 and CDR2: MDHEN, SYDVKM.

The genes are TRBV5-1 and TRBJ1-2; D is ambiguous. The CDR3 consists of 14 residues. Germline CDR1 and CDR2: SGHRS and YFSETQ. With 5 bases removed from V and 5 bases from J, the gap between germline ends came to 16 bases. This chain's CDR3 is CASRVGQANYGYTF. The CDR3 DNA follows: TGCGCCAGCAGGGTGGGCCAGGCCAATTATGGCTACACCTTC.

V gene TRBV19 combines with J gene TRBJ2-1, with 11 bases fitting TRBD2. CDR1 LNHDA and CDR2 SQIVND come from the germline V gene (reference sequence). After removal of 0 bases from V and 7 bases from J, the junction contained 5 bases not matched to a gene. The CDR3 loop spans 16 amino acids. The CDR3 reads CASSIELAGGSNEQFF. For the CDR3, the DNA is TGTGCCAGTAGTATAGAGCTAGCGGGAGGATCAAATGAGCAGTTCTTC.